This TCR beta chain derives from a study of T cells in Graves' hyperthyroidism and ophthalmopathy. General study findings and limits: The model forecast ophthalmopathy, anticipating it by a median roughly 6 months before onset. Ophthalmopathy stood apart from stable hyperthyroidism in a 13 V-J model. Blood also contained most expanded thyroid clonotypes above 0.001.

Ten or more counts support this clonotype. Its target is not known. Diagnosis of hyperthyroidism was new in patients aged 18 to 65, and its duration was under 2 months. The CDR3 regions of TCR beta were amplified from RNA transcripts. The HTBI primer set was used in a first-round RT-PCR of the TCR CDR3. A single record per CDR3 protein comes from TCRdb applying MiXCR to the multiplex PCR reads. This table holds fewer than 450,000 distinct CDR3 sequences, about 18% found once. The sample comprised blood. This sequence originates from a woman in her 30s with Graves' hyperthyroidism that later progressed to Graves' ophthalmopathy.

The CDR3 here is CASSPPDRVPTDTQYF. The CDR3 nucleotides are TGTGCCAGCAGCCCACCGGACAGGGTACCCACAGATACGCAGTATTTT. The chain links TRBV7-9 to TRBJ2-3; the match to TRBD1 covers 8 bases. V gave up 5 bases and J gave up 2 bases; unmatched junction bases: 9. The CDR3 sequence is 16 residues long. Germline assignment: CDR1 SEHNR and CDR2 FQNEAQ (reference sequence).